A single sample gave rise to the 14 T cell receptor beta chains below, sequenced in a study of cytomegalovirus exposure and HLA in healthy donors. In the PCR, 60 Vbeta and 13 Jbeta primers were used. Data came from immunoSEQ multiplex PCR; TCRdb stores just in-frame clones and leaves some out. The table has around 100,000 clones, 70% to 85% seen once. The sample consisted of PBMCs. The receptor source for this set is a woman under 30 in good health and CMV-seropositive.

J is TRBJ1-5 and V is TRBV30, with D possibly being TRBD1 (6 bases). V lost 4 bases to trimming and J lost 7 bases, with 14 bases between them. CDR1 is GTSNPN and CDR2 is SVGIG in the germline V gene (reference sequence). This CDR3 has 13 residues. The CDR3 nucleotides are TGTGCCTGGACGGAACAGGGACCGCAGCCCCAGCATTTT. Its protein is CAWTEQGPQPQHF.

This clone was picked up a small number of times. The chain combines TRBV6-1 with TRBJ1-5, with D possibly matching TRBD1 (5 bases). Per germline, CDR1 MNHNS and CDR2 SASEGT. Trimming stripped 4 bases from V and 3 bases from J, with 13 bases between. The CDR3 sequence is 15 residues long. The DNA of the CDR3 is TGTGCCAGCAGTGTGGAGGGGCTCCTCAATCAGCCCCAGCATTTT. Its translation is CASSVEGLLNQPQHF.

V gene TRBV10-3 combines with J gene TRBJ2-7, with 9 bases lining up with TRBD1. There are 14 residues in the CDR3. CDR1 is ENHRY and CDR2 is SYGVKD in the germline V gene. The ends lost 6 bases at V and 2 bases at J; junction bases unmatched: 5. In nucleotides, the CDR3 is TGTGCCATCAGCGCCGACAGGGGGGCCTACGAGCAGTACTTC. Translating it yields CAISADRGAYEQYF.

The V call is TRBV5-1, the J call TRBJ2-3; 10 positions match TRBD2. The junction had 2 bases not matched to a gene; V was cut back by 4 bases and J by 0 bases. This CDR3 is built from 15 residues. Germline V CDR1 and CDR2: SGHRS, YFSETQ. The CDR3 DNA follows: TGCGCCAGCAGCCTAGCGGGGGCTAGCACAGATACGCAGTATTTT. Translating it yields CASSLAGASTDTQYF.

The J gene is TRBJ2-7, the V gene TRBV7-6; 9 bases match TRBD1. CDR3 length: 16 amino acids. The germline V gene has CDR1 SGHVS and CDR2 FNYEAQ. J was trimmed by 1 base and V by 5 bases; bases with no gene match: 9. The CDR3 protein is CASSGRQGVGSYEQYF. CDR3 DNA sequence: TGTGCCAGCAGCGGGCGACAGGGGGTAGGGTCCTACGAGCAGTACTTC.

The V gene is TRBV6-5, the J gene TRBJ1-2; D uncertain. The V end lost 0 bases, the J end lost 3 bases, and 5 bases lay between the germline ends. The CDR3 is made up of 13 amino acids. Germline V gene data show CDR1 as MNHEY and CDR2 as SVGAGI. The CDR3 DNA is TGTGCCAGCAGTTACTCGGCCGACTATGGCTACACCTTC. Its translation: CASSYSADYGYTF.

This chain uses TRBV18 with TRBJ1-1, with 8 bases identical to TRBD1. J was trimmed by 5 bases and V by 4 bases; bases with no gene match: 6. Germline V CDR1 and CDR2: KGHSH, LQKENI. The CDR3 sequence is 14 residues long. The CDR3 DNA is TGTGCCAGCTCACTTGACAGGGGACGGACTGAAGCTTTCTTT. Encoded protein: CASSLDRGRTEAFF.

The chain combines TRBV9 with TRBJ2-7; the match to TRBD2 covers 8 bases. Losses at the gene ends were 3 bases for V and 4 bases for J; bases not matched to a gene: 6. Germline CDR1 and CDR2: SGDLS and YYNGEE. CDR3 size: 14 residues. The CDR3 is CASSASGGGYEQYF. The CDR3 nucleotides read TGTGCCAGCAGCGCCAGCGGGGGAGGGTACGAGCAGTACTTC.

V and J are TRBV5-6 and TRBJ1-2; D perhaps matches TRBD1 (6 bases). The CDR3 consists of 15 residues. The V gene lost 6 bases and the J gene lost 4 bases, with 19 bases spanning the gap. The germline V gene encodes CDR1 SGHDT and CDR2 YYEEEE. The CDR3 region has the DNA TGTGCCAGCACCCTTCTTCAGGGGTATCCCTATGGCTACACCTTC. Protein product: CASTLLQGYPYGYTF.

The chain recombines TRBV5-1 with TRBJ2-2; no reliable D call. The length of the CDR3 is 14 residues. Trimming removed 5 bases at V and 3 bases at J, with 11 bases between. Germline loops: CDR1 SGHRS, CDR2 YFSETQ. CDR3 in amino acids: CASRVGADTGELFF. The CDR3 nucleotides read TGCGCCAGCAGGGTTGGAGCCGACACCGGGGAGCTGTTTTTT.

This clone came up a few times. The CDR3 spells CASSLGPRSGRAYEQYF. CDR3 sequence (DNA): TGTGCCAGCAGCTTGGGCCCTAGGAGCGGGAGGGCGTACGAGCAGTACTTC. The chain employs TRBV5-6 and TRBJ2-7; TRBD2 matches at 10 bases. Germline values: CDR1 SGHDT, CDR2 YYEEEE. V was clipped by 0 bases and J by 4 bases; unmatched bases: 10. The CDR3 sequence is 17 residues long.

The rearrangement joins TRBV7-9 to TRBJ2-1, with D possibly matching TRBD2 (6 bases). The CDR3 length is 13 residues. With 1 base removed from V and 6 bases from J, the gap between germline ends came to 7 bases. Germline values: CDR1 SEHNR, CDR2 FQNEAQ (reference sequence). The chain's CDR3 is CASSLGGLNEQFF. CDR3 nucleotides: TGTGCCAGCAGCTTAGGGGGACTCAATGAGCAGTTCTTC.

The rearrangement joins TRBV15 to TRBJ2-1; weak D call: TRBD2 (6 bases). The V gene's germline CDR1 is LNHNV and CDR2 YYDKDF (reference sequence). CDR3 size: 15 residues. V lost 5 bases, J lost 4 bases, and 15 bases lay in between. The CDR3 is CATSRPGARYNEQFF. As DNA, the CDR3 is TGTGCCACCAGCCGGCCGGGAGCCAGGTACAATGAGCAGTTCTTC.

CDR3 amino acids: CASSIQGLNQPQHF. The DNA for the CDR3 is TGTGCCAGTAGTATTCAGGGGCTTAATCAGCCCCAGCATTTT. The rearrangement joins TRBV19 to TRBJ1-5, with D tentatively TRBD1 (6 bases). Germline V lookup: CDR1 LNHDA, CDR2 SQIVND (reference sequence). With 3 bases removed from V and 4 bases from J, the gap between germline ends came to 10 bases. CDR3 length: 14 amino acids.